This T cell receptor beta chain was identified in a study of blood T cell repertoires in COVID-19. Study-level information: From the United States, Italy and Spain came samples of acute and convalescent COVID-19.

Trimming took 6 bases from V and 3 from J; bases not matched to a gene: 9. Germline V gene lookup returns CDR1 LNHDA and CDR2 SQIVND (reference sequence). This CDR3 spans 15 amino acids. Sequencing was performed with immunoSEQ multiplex PCR; in TCRdb, only in-frame clones are kept and a portion is missing. Among some 170,000 clones listed, around 73% were seen once. Material: PBMCs or T cells enriched from blood (not recorded which). The source is a woman between 45 and 60 years old who had recovered from COVID-19. The chain recombines TRBV19 with TRBJ1-1; TRBD1 agrees at 8 bases. This CDR3 is CASRKLQGAYTEAFF. For the CDR3, the DNA is TGTGCCAGTAGAAAATTGCAGGGGGCATACACTGAAGCTTTCTTT.